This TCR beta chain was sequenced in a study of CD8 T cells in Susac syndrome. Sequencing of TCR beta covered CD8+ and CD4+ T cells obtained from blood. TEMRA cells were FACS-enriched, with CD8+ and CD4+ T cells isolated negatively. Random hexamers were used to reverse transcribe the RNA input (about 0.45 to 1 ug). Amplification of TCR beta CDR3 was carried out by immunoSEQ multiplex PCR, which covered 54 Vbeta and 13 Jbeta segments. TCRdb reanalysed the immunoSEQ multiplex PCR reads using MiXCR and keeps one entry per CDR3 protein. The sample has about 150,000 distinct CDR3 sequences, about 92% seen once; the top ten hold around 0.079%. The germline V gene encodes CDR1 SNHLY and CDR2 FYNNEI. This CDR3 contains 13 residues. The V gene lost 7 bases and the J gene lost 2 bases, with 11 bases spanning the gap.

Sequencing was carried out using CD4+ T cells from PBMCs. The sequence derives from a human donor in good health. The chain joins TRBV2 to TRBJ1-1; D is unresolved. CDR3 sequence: CASTLQKNTEAFF. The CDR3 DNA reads TGTGCCAGCACCCTACAAAAAAACACTGAAGCTTTCTTT.